In its sample, the clone carrying this TCR beta chain was seen once. The sample belongs to a study of cytomegalovirus exposure and HLA in healthy donors. The PCR was carried out with 60 Vbeta primers and 13 Jbeta primers. Clones were read by immunoSEQ multiplex PCR, and TCRdb kept only the in-frame ones, dropping some. Of roughly 110,000 clones in the sample, around 85% were seen once. Trimming took 2 bases from V and 5 from J, leaving 19 bases between them. Germline V gene sequence: CDR1 SGHTA, CDR2 FQGNSA. CDR3 size: 17 residues. This receptor was obtained from a man aged 60 to 69 in good health and CMV-seronegative. Input material: PBMCs. The chain is built from TRBV7-2 and TRBJ1-5; D may be TRBD1 (6 bases). CDR3 in DNA: TGTGCCAGCAGCTTACTGGGGGCAGGCGGTAGGTATCAGCCCCAGCATTTT. It translates to CASSLLGAGGRYQPQHF.